Listed here is a single TCR beta chain. The data originate from a study of control samples from healthy donors and cancer patients. Germline CDR1 is GTSNPN and CDR2 is SVGIG (reference sequence). With 3 bases removed from V and 9 bases from J, the gap between germline ends came to 15 bases. This CDR3 contains 13 residues. Clones were read by immunoSEQ multiplex PCR, and TCRdb kept only the in-frame ones, dropping some. Of over 70,000 clones in the sample, 70% to 90% were seen once. The chain has TRBV30 and TRBJ1-5, with D possibly TRBD1 on 5 matching bases. The clonotype was recovered from a woman between 50 and 59 years old with colorectal cancer. Sequenced: PBMCs. The CDR3 coding sequence is TGTGCCTGGAGCAGACAGACCCTAGGGCCCCAGCATTTT. This encodes CAWSRQTLGPQHF.